The sequence of this T cell receptor (beta chain) was determined in a study of T cell responses to AZD1222 COVID-19 vaccine. Study as a whole: Researchers grouped second doses given at about 4 or about 12 weeks into one pool.

Germline loops: CDR1 MNHEY, CDR2 SVGEGT. This CDR3 is built from 16 residues. V dropped 5 bases and J dropped 1; count of bases not matched to a gene: 5. The assay was immunoSEQ multiplex PCR, and TCRdb's table has in-frame clones only and misses some. This table has tens of thousands of clones, 65% to 90% appearing once. Points on this clone: The antigen remains unidentified.

Study outcomes and limitations: AZD1222 recipients seropositive at baseline numbered only six.

This sample comprised peripheral blood, obtained on day 0 of AZD1222 vaccination. This receptor was identified in an adult in good health. The V gene is TRBV6-2 or TRBV6-3, the J gene TRBJ2-7; TRBD2 aligns across 13 bases. The chain's CDR3 is CASSPRLAGGSYEQYF. For the CDR3, the DNA is TGTGCCAGCAGTCCAAGACTAGCGGGGGGATCCTACGAGCAGTACTTC.